The T cell receptor (beta chain) under discussion was sequenced for a study of control samples from healthy donors and cancer patients. Clones were read by immunoSEQ multiplex PCR, and TCRdb kept only the in-frame ones, dropping some. The sample holds about 180,000 clones, approximately 92% seen once. This CDR3 has 12 residues. J lost 5 bases, V lost 7 bases, and 3 bases had no gene match. From germline, CDR1 is SGHNT and CDR2 YYREEE (reference sequence). This clone was observed a single time. The specimen sequenced was blood. The receptor comes from a man aged 30-40 years in good health. J is TRBJ2-5 and V is TRBV5-4; 9 bases are a match to TRBD2. Here the CDR3 DNA reads TGTGCCAGCCGGAGCGGGGGGGAGACCCAGTACTTC. This codes for CASRSGGETQYF.